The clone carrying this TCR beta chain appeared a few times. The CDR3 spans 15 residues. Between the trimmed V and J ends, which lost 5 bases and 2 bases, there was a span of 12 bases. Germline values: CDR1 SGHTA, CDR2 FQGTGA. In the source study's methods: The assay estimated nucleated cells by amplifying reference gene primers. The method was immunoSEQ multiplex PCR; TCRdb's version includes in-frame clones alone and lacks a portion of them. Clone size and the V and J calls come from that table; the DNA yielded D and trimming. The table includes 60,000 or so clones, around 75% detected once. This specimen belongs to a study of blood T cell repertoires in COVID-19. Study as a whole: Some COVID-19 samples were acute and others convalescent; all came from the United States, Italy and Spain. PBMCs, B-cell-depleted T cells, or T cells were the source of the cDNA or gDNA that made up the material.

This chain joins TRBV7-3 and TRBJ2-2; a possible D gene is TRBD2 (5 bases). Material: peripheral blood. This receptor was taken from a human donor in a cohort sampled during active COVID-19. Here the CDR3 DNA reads TGTGCCAGCAGCGGGCGGACTGCCAACACCGGGGAGCTGTTTTTT. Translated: CASSGRTANTGELFF.